This entry lists 23 T cell receptor beta chains sequenced from one sample in a study of T cell changes during pregnancy in multiple sclerosis. Repertoires were generated with immunoSEQ multiplex PCR, while TCRdb's copy carries only in-frame clones and drops some. This table has tens of thousands of clones, 90% appearing once. The sequenced sample was CD8+ T cells from peripheral blood mononuclear cells, obtained in the first trimester of pregnancy. The source is a female donor with multiple sclerosis, enrolled in a pregnancy study.

V usage is TRBV29-1 and J usage is TRBJ2-7; 9 bases line up with TRBD1. The CDR3 has 13 residues. V trimming: 6 bases; J trimming: 2 bases; junction bases outside the gene matches: 5. CDR1 is SQVTM, CDR2 ANQGSEA, per germline. CDR3 region: CSVTGTGTYEQYF. As DNA, the CDR3 is TGCAGCGTAACCGGGACAGGGACCTACGAGCAGTACTTC.

The rearrangement links TRBV27 to TRBJ2-1; tentative D call: TRBD1 (5 bases). V lost 4 bases and J 10 bases, leaving 14 bases between the germline ends. The germline V gene has CDR1 MNHEY and CDR2 SMNVEV (reference sequence). The CDR3 length is 13 residues. Written as DNA, the CDR3 is TGTGCCAGCAGTTCGATTTCCAGGGCGGAGCAGTTCTTC. It specifies CASSSISRAEQFF.

The chain combines TRBV5-1 with TRBJ1-2, with 7 bases aligning to TRBD1. The trim removed 3 bases at V and 2 bases at J, leaving 4 bases unmatched. The CDR3 is 14 amino acids. CDR1 is SGHRS and CDR2 is YFSETQ in the germline V gene. The DNA of the CDR3 is TGCGCCAGCAGCTCACCGGGACAGAACTATGGCTACACCTTC. It translates to CASSSPGQNYGYTF.

CDR3 amino acids: CASSAAGLAWDEQFF. CDR3 coding DNA: TGTGCCAGCAGCGCCGCGGGACTAGCTTGGGATGAGCAGTTCTTC. The J gene is TRBJ2-1, the V gene TRBV9, with 9 bases lining up with TRBD2. The CDR3 sequence is 15 residues long. Germline-derived CDR1 and CDR2 are SGDLS and YYNGEE. V trimming: 3 bases; J trimming: 8 bases; junction bases outside the gene matches: 9.

The sample holds one count of this clone. V and J are TRBV6-6 and TRBJ2-3; TRBD1 is a possible D gene (6 bases). The germline V gene encodes CDR1 MNHNY and CDR2 SVGAGI (reference sequence). Trimming stripped 2 bases from V and 2 bases from J, with 11 bases between. CDR3 size: 15 residues. The CDR3, as DNA: TGTGCCAGCAGTTACAGGGACACAATCACAGATACGCAGTATTTT. It codes for CASSYRDTITDTQYF.

The chain links TRBV13 to TRBJ2-2, with D possibly matching TRBD2 (6 bases). With 4 bases removed from V and 6 bases from J, the gap between germline ends came to 12 bases. The CDR3 sequence is 14 residues long. CDR1 PRHDT and CDR2 FYEKMQ come from the germline V gene (reference sequence). CDR3 residues: CASSSRLVSGELFF. The CDR3 region has the DNA TGTGCCAGCAGCTCCCGACTAGTTTCCGGGGAGCTGTTTTTT.

This chain joins TRBV19 and TRBJ2-7, with D possibly TRBD1 on 5 matching bases. The germline CDR1 and CDR2 sequences are LNHDA and SQIVND (reference sequence). The CDR3 covers 15 residues. With 5 bases removed from V and 1 base from J, the gap between germline ends came to 15 bases. CDR3 residues: CASSFSRAGSYEQYF. In nucleotides, the CDR3 is TGTGCCAGTAGTTTCTCCAGGGCTGGGTCCTACGAGCAGTACTTC.

V and J are TRBV29-1 and TRBJ2-1; weak D call: TRBD2 (7 bases). This CDR3 comprises 15 residues. V was pared by 6 bases and J by 2 bases, with 17 bases between. In germline, CDR1 is SQVTM, CDR2 ANQGSEA. The CDR3 reads CSVLGREGAYNEQFF. The CDR3, as DNA: TGCAGCGTCCTAGGGAGGGAGGGGGCCTACAATGAGCAGTTCTTC.

This clone has a single count. This chain links TRBV7-9 with TRBJ1-5; weak D call: TRBD1 (5 bases). The germline V gene has CDR1 SEHNR and CDR2 FQNEAQ (reference sequence). The ends were cut back, 0 bases at V and 2 bases at J, with 14 bases in the middle. CDR3 length: 17 residues. The CDR3 coding sequence is TGTGCCAGCAGCTTAGCGGCGGGGGAAATAGGCAATCAGCCCCAGCATTTT. Translated, it gives CASSLAAGEIGNQPQHF.

This rearrangement joins TRBV4-1 to TRBJ1-1, with a possible D match to TRBD1 (5 bases). In germline, CDR1 is MGHRA, CDR2 YSYEKL. This CDR3 is built from 13 residues. V shed 1 base and J shed 8 bases, with 11 bases lying between them. The CDR3 DNA sequence: TGCGCCAGCAGCCAAGGGTACAGGACGGAAGCTTTCTTT. Encoded protein: CASSQGYRTEAFF.

Regarding this clone: One end of the junction fails to match germline, which may point to a read error. The rearrangement joins TRBV19 to TRBJ2-7; 10 bases map to TRBD2. The germline V gene encodes CDR1 LNHDA and CDR2 SQIVND (reference sequence). The CDR3 spans 15 residues. The CDR3 sequence is CASSYRLAGSSEQYF. In DNA form, the CDR3 reads TGTGCCAGTAGTTATCGACTAGCGGGTTCCTCCGAGCAGTACTTC. The full variable domain, rest sourced from reference TRBV19 and TRBJ2-7, is DGGITQSPKYLFRKEGQNVTLSCEQNLNHDAMYWYRQDPGQGLRLIYYSQIVNDFQKGDIAEGYSVSREKKESFPLTVTSAQKNPTAFYLCASSYRLAGSSEQYFGPGTRLTVT.

The chain has TRBV27 and TRBJ1-5; TRBD1 might be the D (5 bases). V was shortened by 6 bases and J by 0 bases, with 9 bases between the two germline ends. The CDR3 runs 14 residues. From germline, CDR1 is MNHEY and CDR2 SMNVEV (reference sequence). The CDR3 nucleotides read TGTGCCAGCAGCCACGGGGGTAGCAATCAGCCCCAGCATTTT. It encodes CASSHGGSNQPQHF.

The chain combines TRBV5-6 with TRBJ2-3, with D tentatively TRBD2 (5 bases). This CDR3 contains 15 residues. The germline V and J ends were trimmed by 0 bases and 1 base, with 9 bases remaining between them. Germline CDR1 reads SGHDT; CDR2 reads YYEEEE. The CDR3 region has the DNA TGTGCCAGCAGCTTGGGTGGGAGTGGCACAGATACGCAGTATTTT. This translates into CASSLGGSGTDTQYF.

The V call is TRBV6-5, the J call TRBJ2-7, with a tentative D call TRBD2 (5 bases). The CDR3 runs to 13 residues. Deletions cut 2 bases from V and 7 bases from J, with 12 bases between. The germline CDR1 and CDR2 sequences are MNHEY and SVGAGI. For the CDR3, the DNA is TGTGCCAGCAGTTACCTGGAATCGGGAGAGCAGTACTTC. This encodes CASSYLESGEQYF.

J is TRBJ2-7 and V is TRBV5-6; possible D gene TRBD2, 6 bases. Deletions cut 2 bases from V and 3 bases from J, with 9 bases between. The CDR3 contains 13 residues. The V gene's germline CDR1 is SGHDT and CDR2 YYEEEE. The CDR3 sequence: CASSFGSRYEQYF. CDR3 coding DNA: TGTGCCAGCAGCTTCGGGAGCCGCTACGAGCAGTACTTC.

V usage is TRBV7-6 and J usage is TRBJ2-3; 8 nucleotides line up with TRBD2. The germline gives CDR1 SGHVS, CDR2 FNYEAQ. CDR3 size: 15 residues. V shed 4 bases and J 6 bases; nucleotides not matched to a gene: 9. CDR3 coding DNA: TGTGCCAGCAGCTATACTAGCGGACTGGGGGATACGCAGTATTTT. Amino acids: CASSYTSGLGDTQYF.

The rearrangement uses TRBV27 and TRBJ2-3; 9 positions match TRBD1. Germline trimming cut 5 bases from V and 4 bases from J; bases unmatched to any gene: 10. There are 16 residues in the CDR3. Germline V lookup: CDR1 MNHEY, CDR2 SMNVEV (reference sequence). CDR3 sequence reads: CASSPPYGQGSDTQYF. In DNA, the CDR3 is TGTGCCAGCAGTCCCCCCTACGGACAGGGGTCAGATACGCAGTATTTT.

The sample holds a few counts of this clone. The CDR3 DNA reads as TGTGCCAGCAGTGAAAGACCCCAGGGGGAGCAGTACTTC. Its protein product is CASSERPQGEQYF. This chain uses TRBV6-1 with TRBJ2-7, with D possibly matching TRBD1 (6 bases). The germline CDR1 and CDR2 sequences are MNHNS and SASEGT. There are 13 residues in the CDR3. Trimming removed 2 bases at V and 7 bases at J, with 12 bases between.

The chain combines TRBV7-9 with TRBJ1-1; D is unresolved. The CDR3 length is 15 residues. Germline CDR1 reads SEHNR; CDR2 reads FQNEAQ (reference sequence). Trimming removed 4 bases from V and 6 bases from J, with 18 bases in between. CDR3 region: CASSSGGADYAEAFF. The CDR3 region has the DNA TGTGCCAGCAGCTCCGGAGGCGCAGATTACGCTGAAGCTTTCTTT.

With respect to this clone: Other DNA sequences in the same sample also yield this CDR3. The rearrangement links TRBV25-1 to TRBJ2-7; D ambiguous. Germline V gene lookup returns CDR1 MGHDK and CDR2 SYGVNS. The CDR3 totals 12 residues. Trimming cost V 6 bases and J 2 bases, with 8 bases left between them. CDR3 amino acids: CASRYGPYEQYF. In DNA form, the CDR3 reads TGTGCCAGCAGATACGGTCCCTACGAGCAGTACTTC.

The V call is TRBV9, the J call TRBJ2-5, with D unresolved. The CDR3 is 15 residues long. From germline, CDR1 is SGDLS and CDR2 YYNGEE. V gave up 0 bases and J gave up 1 base, with 10 bases separating them. CDR3 nucleotides: TGTGCCAGCAGCGTAGCCCCGAACAGCCAAGAGACCCAGTACTTC. It is translated as CASSVAPNSQETQYF.

The chain carries TRBV30 and TRBJ1-5; D not resolved. Trimming removed 0 bases at V and 5 bases at J, with 20 bases between. Per germline, CDR1 GTSNPN and CDR2 SVGIG (reference sequence). The CDR3 consists of 17 residues. This CDR3 is CAWSVPEMRGSDQPQHF. As DNA, the CDR3 is TGTGCCTGGAGTGTACCGGAGATGCGAGGGAGCGATCAGCCCCAGCATTTT.

The chain recombines TRBV27 with TRBJ2-3; 10 bases are shared with TRBD2. Germline V gene sequence: CDR1 MNHEY, CDR2 SMNVEV (reference sequence). The CDR3 loop spans 17 amino acids. V lost 4 bases, J lost 4 bases, and 11 bases stayed unmatched. Here the CDR3 DNA reads TGTGCCAGCAGTTCCCGTGAGCGGGAGGGCCGATCAGATACGCAGTATTTT. Its translation: CASSSREREGRSDTQYF.